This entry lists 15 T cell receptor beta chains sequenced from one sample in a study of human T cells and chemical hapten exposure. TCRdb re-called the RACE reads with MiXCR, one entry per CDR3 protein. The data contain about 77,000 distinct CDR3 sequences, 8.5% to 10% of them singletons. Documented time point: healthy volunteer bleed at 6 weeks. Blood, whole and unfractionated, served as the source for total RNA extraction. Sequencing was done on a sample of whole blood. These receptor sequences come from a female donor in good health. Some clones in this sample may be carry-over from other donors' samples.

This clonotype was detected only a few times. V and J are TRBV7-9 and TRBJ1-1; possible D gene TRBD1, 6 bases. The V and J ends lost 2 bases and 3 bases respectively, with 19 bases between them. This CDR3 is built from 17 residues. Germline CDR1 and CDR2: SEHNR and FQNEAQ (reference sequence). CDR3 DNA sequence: TGTGCCAGCAGCTTAAAGGGTTGGAGGGGGAGGGACACTGAAGCTTTCTTT. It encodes CASSLKGWRGRDTEAFF. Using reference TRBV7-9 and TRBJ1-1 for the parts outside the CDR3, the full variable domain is DTGVSQNPRHKITKRGQNVTFRCDPISEHNRLYWYRQTLGQGPEFLTYFQNEAQLEKSRLLSDRFSAERPKGSFSTLEIQRTEQGDSAMYLCASSLKGWRGRDTEAFFGQGTRLTVV.

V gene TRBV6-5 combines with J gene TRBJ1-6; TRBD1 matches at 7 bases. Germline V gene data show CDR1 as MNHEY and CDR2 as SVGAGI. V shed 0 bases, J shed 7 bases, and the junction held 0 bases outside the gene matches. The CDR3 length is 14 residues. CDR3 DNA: TGTGCCAGCAGTTACTCGACAGGGAATTCACCCCTCCACTTT. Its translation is CASSYSTGNSPLHF.

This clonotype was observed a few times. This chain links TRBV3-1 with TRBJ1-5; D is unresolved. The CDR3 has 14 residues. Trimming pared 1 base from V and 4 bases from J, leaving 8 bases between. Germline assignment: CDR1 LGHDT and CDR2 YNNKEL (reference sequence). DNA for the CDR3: TGTGCCAGCAGCCAAGTCTACGGGAATCAGCCCCAGCATTTT. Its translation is CASSQVYGNQPQHF.

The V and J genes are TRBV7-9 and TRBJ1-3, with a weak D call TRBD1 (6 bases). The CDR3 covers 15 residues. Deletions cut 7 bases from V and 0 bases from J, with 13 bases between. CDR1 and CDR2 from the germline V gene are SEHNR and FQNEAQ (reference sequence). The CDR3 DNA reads TGTGCCAGCAAGAACCCGACAGGCTCTGGAAACACCATATATTTT. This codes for CASKNPTGSGNTIYF.

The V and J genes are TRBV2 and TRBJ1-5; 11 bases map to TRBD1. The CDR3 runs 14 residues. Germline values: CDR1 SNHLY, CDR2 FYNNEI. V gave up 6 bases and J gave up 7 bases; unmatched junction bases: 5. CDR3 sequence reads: CASSGTGGRQPQHF. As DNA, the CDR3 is TGTGCCAGCAGCGGGACAGGGGGGCGGCAGCCCCAGCATTTT.

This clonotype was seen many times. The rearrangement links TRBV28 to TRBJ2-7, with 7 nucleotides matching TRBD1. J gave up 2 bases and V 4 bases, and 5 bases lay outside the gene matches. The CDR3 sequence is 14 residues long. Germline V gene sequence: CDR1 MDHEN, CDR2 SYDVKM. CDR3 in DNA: TGTGCCAGCAGTTCGTCGGGACAGCCCTACGAGCAGTACTTC. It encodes CASSSSGQPYEQYF.

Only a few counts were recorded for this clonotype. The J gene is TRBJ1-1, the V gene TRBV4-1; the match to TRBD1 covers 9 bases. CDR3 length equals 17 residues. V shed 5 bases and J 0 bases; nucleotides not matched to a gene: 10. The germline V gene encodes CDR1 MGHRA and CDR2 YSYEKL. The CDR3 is CASSKQNRGPMNTEAFF. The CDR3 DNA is TGCGCCAGCAGCAAGCAGAACAGGGGGCCGATGAACACTGAAGCTTTCTTT.

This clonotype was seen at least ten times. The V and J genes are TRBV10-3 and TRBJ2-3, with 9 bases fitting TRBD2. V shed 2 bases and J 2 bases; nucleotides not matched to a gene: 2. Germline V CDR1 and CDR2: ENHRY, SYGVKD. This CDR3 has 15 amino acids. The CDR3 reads CAISEGLAPTDTQYF. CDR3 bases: TGTGCCATCAGTGAGGGACTAGCGCCCACAGATACGCAGTATTTT.

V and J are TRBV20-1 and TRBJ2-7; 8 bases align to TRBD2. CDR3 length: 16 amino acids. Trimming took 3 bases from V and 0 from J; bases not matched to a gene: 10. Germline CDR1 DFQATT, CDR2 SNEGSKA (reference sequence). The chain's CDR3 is CSASGRPGTSSYEQYF. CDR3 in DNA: TGCAGTGCTAGTGGTCGACCTGGGACTAGCTCCTACGAGCAGTACTTC.

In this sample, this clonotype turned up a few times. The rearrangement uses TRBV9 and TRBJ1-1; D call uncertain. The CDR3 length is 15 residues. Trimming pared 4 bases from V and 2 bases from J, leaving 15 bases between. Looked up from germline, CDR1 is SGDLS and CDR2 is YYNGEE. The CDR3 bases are TGTGCCAGCAGCCCATCCTTAGGGCCTAACACTGAAGCTTTCTTT. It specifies CASSPSLGPNTEAFF.

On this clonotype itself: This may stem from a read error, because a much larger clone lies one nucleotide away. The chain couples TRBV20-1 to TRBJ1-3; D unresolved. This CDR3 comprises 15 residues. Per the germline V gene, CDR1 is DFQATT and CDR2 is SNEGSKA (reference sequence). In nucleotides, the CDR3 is TGCAGTGCTAAAGAGGGATCTTACTCTGGAAGCACCATATATTTT. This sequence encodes CSAKEGSYSGSTIYF.

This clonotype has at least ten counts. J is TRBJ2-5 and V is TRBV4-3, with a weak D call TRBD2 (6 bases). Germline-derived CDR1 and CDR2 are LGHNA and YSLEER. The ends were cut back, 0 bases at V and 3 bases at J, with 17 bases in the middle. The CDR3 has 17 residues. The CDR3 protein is CASSQDPMGGRKETQYF. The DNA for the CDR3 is TGCGCCAGCAGCCAAGATCCGATGGGGGGTCGAAAAGAGACCCAGTACTTC.

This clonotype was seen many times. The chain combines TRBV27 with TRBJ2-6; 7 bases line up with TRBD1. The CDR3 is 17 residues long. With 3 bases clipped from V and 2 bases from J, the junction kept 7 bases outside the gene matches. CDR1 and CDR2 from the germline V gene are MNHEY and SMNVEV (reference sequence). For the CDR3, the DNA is TGTGCCAGCAGTTTGGGGACAGCGATACCTGGGGCCAACGTCCTGACTTTC. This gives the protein CASSLGTAIPGANVLTF.

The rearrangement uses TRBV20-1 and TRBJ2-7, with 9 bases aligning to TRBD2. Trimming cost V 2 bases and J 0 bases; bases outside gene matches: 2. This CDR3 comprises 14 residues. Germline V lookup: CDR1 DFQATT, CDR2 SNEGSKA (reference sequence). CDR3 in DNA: TGCAGTGCTAGAAGGACTAGCGTCTCCTACGAGCAGTACTTC. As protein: CSARRTSVSYEQYF.

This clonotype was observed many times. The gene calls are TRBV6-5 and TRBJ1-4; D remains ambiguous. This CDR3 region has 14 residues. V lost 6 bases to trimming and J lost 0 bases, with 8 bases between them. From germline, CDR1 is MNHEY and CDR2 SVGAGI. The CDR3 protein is CASRSPATNEKLFF. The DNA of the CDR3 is TGTGCCAGCAGGTCCCCGGCAACTAATGAAAAACTGTTTTTT.